The source of this TCR beta chain is a study of monozygotic twins with inflammatory bowel disease. This CDR3 has 12 residues. Germline-derived CDR1 and CDR2 are SEHNR and FQNEAQ (reference sequence). Around 4,000 ng of total RNA went into each TCR library. UMIs with a 6-nucleotide sample barcode were added by template switching. TCRdb re-called the 5' RACE reads and catalogs CDR3 proteins one per entry, DNA excluded. In total, the table holds 200,000 to 250,000 distinct CDR3 sequences. Study-level findings and limits: Fewer clonotypes were shared with others by IBD patients than by healthy twins, especially with disease activity.

Every single donor had a roughly 2.5 ml blood sample drawn. To note about this clonotype: Its antigen remains unknown.

The V gene is TRBV7-9, the J gene TRBJ2-7. This receptor was obtained from a human donor with ulcerative colitis or Crohn's disease, or a healthy co-twin of an affected twin (not recorded which). The sequenced material came from blood. The CDR3 loop is CASSLVFGEQYF.